Below, one T cell receptor beta chain is given with its context. Its antigen remains unidentified. The V and J ends lost 10 bases and 1 base, in that order; junction bases with no gene match: 9. CDR3 length: 15 residues. The germline CDR1 and CDR2 sequences are MDHEN and SYDVKM. With ipilimumab providing CTLA-4 blockade, focal radiation was administered to patients who had chemo-refractory metastatic non-small-cell lung cancer. The record originates from a study of radiotherapy plus CTLA-4 blockade in lung cancer. Study-level background: Objective responses emerged in about 20% of patients, and over 30% attained disease control. Findings and limits, study-wide: Subsequent to radiotherapy plus ipilimumab, tumor-derived TCR clones underwent expansion in blood.

The table came from immunoSEQ multiplex PCR; TCRdb's copy has only in-frame clones and leaves some out. The data contain some 80,000 clones, around 81% of them singletons. The material was peripheral blood, obtained from a patient treated with radiotherapy plus ipilimumab. The genes are TRBV28 and TRBJ2-1, with TRBD1 identical over 8 bases. The clonotype comes from a human donor with non-small cell lung cancer whose response to radiotherapy plus ipilimumab could not be evaluated. Some clones in this sample may be carry-over from other donors' samples. CDR3: CATLAGGGSYNEQFF. CDR3 coding DNA: TGTGCCACCCTTGCAGGGGGCGGTTCCTACAATGAGCAGTTCTTC.